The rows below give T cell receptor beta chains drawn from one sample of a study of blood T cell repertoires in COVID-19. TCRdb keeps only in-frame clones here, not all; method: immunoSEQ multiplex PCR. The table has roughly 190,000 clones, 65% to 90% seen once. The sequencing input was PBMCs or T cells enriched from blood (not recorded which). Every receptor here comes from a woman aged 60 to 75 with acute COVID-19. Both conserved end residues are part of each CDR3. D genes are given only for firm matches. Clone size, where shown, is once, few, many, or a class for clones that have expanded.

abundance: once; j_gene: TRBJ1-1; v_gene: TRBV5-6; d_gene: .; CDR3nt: TGTGCCAGCAGCTCCTATACTGAAGCTTTCTTT; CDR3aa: CASSSYTEAFF
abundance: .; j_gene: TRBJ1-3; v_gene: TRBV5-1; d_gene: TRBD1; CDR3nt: TGCGCCAGCAGCTTGGAACAGGGGGTAGCTGGAAACACCATATATTTT; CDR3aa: CASSLEQGVAGNTIYF
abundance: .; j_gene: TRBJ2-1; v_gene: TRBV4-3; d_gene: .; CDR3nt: TGCGCCAGCAGCGGAGAGGGACTCTCCTACAATGAGCAGTTCTTC; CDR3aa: CASSGEGLSYNEQFF
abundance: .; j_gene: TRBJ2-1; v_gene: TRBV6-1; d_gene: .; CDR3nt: TGTGCCAGCAGTGAAATCCTAGATGAGCAGTTCTTC; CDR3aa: CASSEILDEQFF
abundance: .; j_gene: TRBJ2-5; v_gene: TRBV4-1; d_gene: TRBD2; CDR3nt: TGCGCCAGCAGCCAAGATAAAAGCGGGGGGGCCTACGAGACCCAGTACTTC; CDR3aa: CASSQDKSGGAYETQYF
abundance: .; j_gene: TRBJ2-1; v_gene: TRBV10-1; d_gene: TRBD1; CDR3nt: TGCGCCAGCAGTGAGGGGACAGGGCTCCGGGAGCAGTTCTTC; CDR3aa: CASSEGTGLREQFF
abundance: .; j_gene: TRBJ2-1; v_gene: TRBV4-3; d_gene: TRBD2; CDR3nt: TGCGCCAGCAGCCAAGATACCGGCGGGAGGTACTACAATGAGCAGTTCTTC; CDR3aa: CASSQDTGGRYYNEQFF
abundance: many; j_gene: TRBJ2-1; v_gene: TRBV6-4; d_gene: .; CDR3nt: TGTGCCAGCAGTGTGGCTAGCGTTCGAGGTGAGCAGTTCTTC; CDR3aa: CASSVASVRGEQFF
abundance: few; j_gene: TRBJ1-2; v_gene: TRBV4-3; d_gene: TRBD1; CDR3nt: TGCGCCAGCAGCCAGGACAGGGTCGGTGGCTACACCTTC; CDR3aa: CASSQDRVGGYTF
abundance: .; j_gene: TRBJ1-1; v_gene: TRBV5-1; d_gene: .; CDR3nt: TGCGCCAGCAGCTTGGGGGCAGGCAGGGACACTGAAGCTTTCTTT; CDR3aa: CASSLGAGRDTEAFF
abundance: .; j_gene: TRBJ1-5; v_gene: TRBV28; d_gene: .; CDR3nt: TGTGCCAGCAGTTTGCGGGGCCCCCTTCTCGATCAGCCCCAGCATTTT; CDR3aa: CASSLRGPLLDQPQHF